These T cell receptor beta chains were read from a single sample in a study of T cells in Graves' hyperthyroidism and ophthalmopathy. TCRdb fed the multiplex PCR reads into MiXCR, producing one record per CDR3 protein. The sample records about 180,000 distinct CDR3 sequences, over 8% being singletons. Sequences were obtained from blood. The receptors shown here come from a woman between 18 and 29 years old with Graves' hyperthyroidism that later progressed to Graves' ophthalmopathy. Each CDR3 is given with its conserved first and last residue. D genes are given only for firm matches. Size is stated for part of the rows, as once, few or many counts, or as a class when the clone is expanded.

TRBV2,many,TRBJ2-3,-,CASSEKGYAQYF,TGTGCCAGCAGTGAAAAGGGGTATGCGCAGTATTTT
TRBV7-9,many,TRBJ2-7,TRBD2,CASSSREREGYLFTYEQYF,TGTGCCAGCAGCTCCCGGGAGCGGGAGGGCTACCTATTTACCTACGAGCAGTACTTC
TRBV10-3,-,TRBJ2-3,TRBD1,CAISEPGQEIADTQYF,TGTGCCATCAGTGAACCGGGACAGGAGATCGCAGATACGCAGTATTTT
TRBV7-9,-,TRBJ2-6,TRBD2,CASNKLVFMGGDTLSGANVLTF,TGTGCCAGCAACAAATTAGTCTTCATGGGGGGGGATACTTTATCTGGGGCCAACGTCCTGACTTTC
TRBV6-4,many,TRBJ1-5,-,CASSVDPNQPQHF,TGTGCCAGCAGTGTCGACCCGAATCAGCCCCAGCATTTT
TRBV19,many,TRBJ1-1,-,CASSIGGRVTEAFF,TGTGCCAGTAGTATAGGAGGCAGGGTCACTGAAGCTTTCTTT
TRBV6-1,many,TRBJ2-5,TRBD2,CASSELAGEGGETQYF,TGTGCCAGCAGTGAACTAGCGGGAGAAGGGGGGGAGACCCAGTACTTC
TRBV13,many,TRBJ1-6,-,CASSLDQGGDNSPLHF,TGTGCCAGCAGCTTAGATCAGGGAGGGGATAATTCACCCCTCCACTTT
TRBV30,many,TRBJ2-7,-,CAWSVEGPLEQYF,TGTGCCTGGAGTGTTGAGGGACCTTTGGAGCAGTACTTC
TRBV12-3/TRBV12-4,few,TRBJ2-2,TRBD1,CASRTGTGVRGELFF,TGTGCCAGCAGGACCGGGACAGGGGTTCGCGGGGAGCTGTTTTTT
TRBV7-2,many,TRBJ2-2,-,CASSFNPRGVTGELFF,TGTGCCAGCAGCTTCAACCCCCGCGGGGTCACCGGGGAGCTGTTTTTT
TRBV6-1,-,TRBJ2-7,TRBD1,CATTRDRDTKEQYF,TGTGCCACAACTCGGGACAGAGATACAAAGGAGCAGTACTTC
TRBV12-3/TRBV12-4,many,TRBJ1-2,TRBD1,CASSLTGGAFFGYTF,TGTGCCAGCAGTTTAACAGGGGGCGCATTTTTTGGCTACACCTTC
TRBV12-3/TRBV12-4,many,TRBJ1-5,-,CASSKYIWVSFGNQPQHF,TGTGCCAGCAGTAAGTACATTTGGGTGAGTTTCGGCAATCAGCCCCAGCATTTT
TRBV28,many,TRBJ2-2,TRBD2,CASSPGLARVVHTGELFF,TGTGCCAGCAGTCCCGGACTAGCGAGGGTGGTCCACACCGGGGAGCTGTTTTTT
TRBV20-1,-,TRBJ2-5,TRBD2,CSALGVRGQREGLQETQYF,TGCAGTGCCCTGGGGGTTAGAGGACAGCGGGAGGGCCTCCAAGAGACCCAGTACTTC
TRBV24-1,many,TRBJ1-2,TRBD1,CATSEGRSTTGGNGYTF,TGTGCCACCAGTGAGGGACGATCCACCACAGGGGGAAATGGCTACACCTTC
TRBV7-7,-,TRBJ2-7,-,CASSPEGAVPAYEQYF,TGTGCCAGCAGCCCTGAGGGAGCGGTCCCTGCCTACGAGCAGTACTTC
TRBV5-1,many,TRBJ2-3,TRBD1,CASSSDRERGDTQYF,TGCGCCAGCAGCTCGGACAGGGAGAGGGGAGATACGCAGTATTTT
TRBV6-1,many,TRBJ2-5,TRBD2,CASSHGLAGPKTPETQYF,TGTGCCAGCAGTCACGGACTAGCGGGGCCAAAAACCCCGGAGACCCAGTACTTC
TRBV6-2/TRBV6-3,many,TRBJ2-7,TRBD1,CASSYLGQGPYEQYF,TGTGCCAGCAGTTACTTGGGACAGGGTCCCTACGAGCAGTACTTC
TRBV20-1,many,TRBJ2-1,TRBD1,CSARLLPGQGLGEQFF,TGCAGTGCTAGACTTTTACCGGGACAGGGTTTGGGTGAGCAGTTCTTC
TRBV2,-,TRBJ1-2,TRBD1,CASSDFQGAGYGYTF,TGTGCCAGCAGTGATTTTCAGGGGGCTGGCTATGGCTACACCTTC
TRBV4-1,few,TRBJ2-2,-,CASSLPRGGGDTGELFF,TGCGCCAGCAGCCTCCCTAGGGGGGGAGGCGACACCGGGGAGCTGTTTTTT
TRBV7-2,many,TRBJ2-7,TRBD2,CASSLVGTSGSATHYEQYF,TGTGCCAGCAGCTTAGTTGGGACTAGCGGGAGCGCTACCCACTACGAGCAGTACTTC
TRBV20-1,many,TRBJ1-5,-,CSSGGGNQPQHF,TGCAGTAGTGGTGGGGGCAATCAGCCCCAGCATTTT
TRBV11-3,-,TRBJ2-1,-,CASSGRFDEQFF,TGTGCCAGCAGCGGCCGTTTTGATGAGCAGTTCTTC
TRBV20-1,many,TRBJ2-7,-,CSARGLGGRGSFSYEQYF,TGCAGTGCTAGGGGTTTGGGAGGTAGGGGCTCGTTCTCCTACGAGCAGTACTTC
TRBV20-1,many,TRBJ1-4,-,CSATPGATNEKLFF,TGCAGTGCTACCCCGGGGGCAACTAATGAAAAACTGTTTTTT
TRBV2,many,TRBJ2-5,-,CASSVQQETQYF,TGTGCCAGCAGTGTTCAGCAAGAGACCCAGTACTTC
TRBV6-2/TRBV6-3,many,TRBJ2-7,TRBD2,CASSYGPSGSSYEQYF,TGTGCCAGCAGTTACGGGCCTAGCGGGAGTTCCTACGAGCAGTACTTC
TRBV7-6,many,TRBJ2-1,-,CASSLEVGGSYNEQFF,TGTGCCAGCAGCTTAGAAGTAGGAGGGTCTTACAATGAGCAGTTCTTC
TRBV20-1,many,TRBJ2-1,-,CSATDYNEQFF,TGCAGTGCTACGGACTACAATGAGCAGTTCTTC
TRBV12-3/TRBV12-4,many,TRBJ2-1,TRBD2,CASSLRGTSGSPEQFF,TGTGCCAGCAGTCTACGAGGGACTAGCGGGAGCCCTGAGCAGTTCTTC
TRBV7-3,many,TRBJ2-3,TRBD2,CASSLRLAGSTDTQYF,TGTGCCAGCAGCCTCCGACTAGCGGGGAGCACAGATACGCAGTATTTT
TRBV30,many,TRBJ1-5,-,CAWTDIGGNQPQHF,TGTGCCTGGACCGATATTGGGGGCAATCAGCCCCAGCATTTT
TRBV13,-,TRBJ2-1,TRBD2,CASSQAGEGVNEQFF,TGTGCCAGCAGCCAAGCGGGAGAGGGTGTCAATGAGCAGTTCTTC
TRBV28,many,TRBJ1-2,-,CASSFSRTDGYTF,TGTGCCAGCAGTTTCTCCAGGACCGATGGCTACACCTTC
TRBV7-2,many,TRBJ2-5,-,CASSPPTAHQETQYF,TGTGCCAGCAGCCCCCCTACGGCGCACCAAGAGACCCAGTACTTC
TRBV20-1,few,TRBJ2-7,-,CSAREDYEQYF,TGCAGTGCTAGAGAGGACTACGAGCAGTACTTC
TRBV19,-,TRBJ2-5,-,CASSSWQKETQYF,TGTGCCAGTAGTTCTTGGCAGAAAGAGACCCAGTACTTC